The 8 T cell receptor beta chains given below trace back to one sample, sequenced in a study of PD-L1 blockade in urothelial cancer. Time point in this sample: peripheral blood 6 weeks after treatment start. Only in-frame clones appear in the TCRdb table, and some are missing; sequencing was by immunoSEQ multiplex PCR. The data hold about 130,000 clones, with about 84% observed a single time. The sample consisted of PBMCs, taken around atezolizumab (anti-PD-L1) treatment. The receptors originated from a man between 45 and 60 years old with urothelial cancer.

This chain joins TRBV30 and TRBJ2-1; 15 positions match TRBD2. The length of the CDR3 is 18 residues. V dropped 3 bases and J dropped 0; count of bases not matched to a gene: 6. Germline lookup yields CDR1 GTSNPN and CDR2 SVGIG (reference sequence). As DNA, the CDR3 is TGTGCCTGGAGATCCGGGACTAGCGGGAGGAGCTCCTACAATGAGCAGTTCTTC. It translates to CAWRSGTSGRSSYNEQFF.

The CDR3 is CASSHVGVFSYEQYF. The CDR3 DNA follows: TGCGCCAGCAGCCACGTCGGGGTGTTCTCCTACGAGCAGTACTTC. The V gene is TRBV4-1, the J gene TRBJ2-7, with D maybe TRBD2 (5 bases). The CDR3 totals 15 residues. V lost 3 bases and J lost 0, with 12 bases in between. CDR1 MGHRA and CDR2 YSYEKL come from the germline V gene.

The chain is built from TRBV6-1 and TRBJ2-7; possible D gene TRBD2, 6 bases. Per the germline V gene, CDR1 is MNHNS and CDR2 is SASEGT. The CDR3 consists of 10 residues. In nucleotides, the CDR3 is TGTGCGGGGGGACTCTACGAGCAGTACTTC. As protein: CAGGLYEQYF.

This chain links TRBV25-1 with TRBJ2-2, with 15 bases identical to TRBD2. The length of the CDR3 is 15 residues. Germline-derived CDR1 and CDR2 are MGHDK and SYGVNS. The J segment lost 6 bases and the V segment lost 5 bases, leaving 1 base of the junction unmatched. The CDR3 loop reads CASSRTSGRAGELFF. DNA of the CDR3: TGTGCCAGCAGTCGGACTAGCGGGAGGGCCGGGGAGCTGTTTTTT.

The chain uses TRBV10-3 and TRBJ2-1; D gene uncertain. Germline CDR1 is ENHRY and CDR2 is SYGVKD. V lost 8 bases and J 9 bases, leaving 17 bases between the germline ends. The CDR3 has 13 amino acids. The CDR3 bases are TGTGCCATCGGCCTGAAACGCGACATTGAGCAGTTCTTC. It encodes CAIGLKRDIEQFF.

The chain employs TRBV28 and TRBJ2-1; D perhaps matches TRBD2 (6 bases). This CDR3 has 11 residues. Trimming took 7 bases from V and 8 from J, leaving 9 bases between them. Germline V gene lookup returns CDR1 MDHEN and CDR2 SYDVKM. CDR3 DNA: TGTGCCAGCATGGGGGAGGATGAGCAGTTCTTC. Translation: CASMGEDEQFF.

In DNA, the CDR3 is TGTGCCAGCGCTCAGGGAAGGGAAAAACTGTTTTTT. Protein: CASAQGREKLFF. The genes are TRBV11-2 and TRBJ1-4; D possibly corresponds to TRBD1 (5 bases). The CDR3 consists of 12 residues. V gave up 8 bases and J gave up 8 bases, with 12 bases separating them. CDR1 SGHAT and CDR2 FQNNGV come from the germline V gene.

The V and J genes are TRBV6-5 and TRBJ2-7, with 10 bases identical to TRBD2. Trimming removed 2 bases from V and 6 bases from J; junction bases left unmatched: 4. The CDR3 is made up of 14 amino acids. The germline V gene has CDR1 MNHEY and CDR2 SVGAGI. The CDR3 region is CASSYPSSGSEQYF. The DNA of the CDR3 is TGTGCCAGCAGTTACCCGTCTAGCGGGAGCGAGCAGTACTTC.